A single sample is the source of the 15 T cell receptor beta chains below, sequenced in a study of graft-versus-host responses after intestinal transplantation. No antigen has been identified for these receptors. Profiled with immunoSEQ multiplex PCR; TCRdb holds only in-frame clones, not every one. The table has tens of thousands of clones, approximately 94% seen once; the top ten hold around 0.51%. Sequencing used unstimulated CD8+ T cells sorted from spleen or lymph node cells, obtained before intestinal transplant. The receptors here all came from a human donor who received an intestinal transplant.

The chain uses TRBV7-2 and TRBJ1-5, with D possibly TRBD1 on 5 matching bases. CDR1 and CDR2 from the germline V gene are SGHTA and FQGNSA. Trimming took off 5 bases at V and 1 base at J, with 21 bases between the two ends. CDR3 size: 18 residues. The CDR3 region is CASSHTLWDLRSNQPQHF. The CDR3, as DNA: TGTGCCAGCAGCCACACGCTTTGGGACCTACGCAGCAATCAGCCCCAGCATTTT.

V gene TRBV27 combines with J gene TRBJ1-1, with D possibly matching TRBD1 (6 bases). Germline CDR1 is MNHEY and CDR2 is SMNVEV (reference sequence). The CDR3 is 15 amino acids. Trimming removed 6 bases at V and 3 bases at J, with 17 bases between. CDR3 DNA sequence: TGTGCCAGCAGCACAGGGCCCTGGGGTGACACTGAAGCTTTCTTT. This codes for CASSTGPWGDTEAFF.

This clone was counted once. This chain joins TRBV14 and TRBJ2-7; D is possibly TRBD1 (5 bases). Germline loops: CDR1 SGHDN, CDR2 FVKESK. V was pared by 4 bases and J by 8 bases, with 21 bases between. The CDR3 spans 15 residues. CDR3 DNA: TGTGCCAGCAGCCCACCGGTATCTACAGGAAAGAAGCAGTACTTC. It encodes CASSPPVSTGKKQYF. Complete variable domain (other parts from reference TRBV14 and TRBJ2-7): EAGVTQFPSHSVIEKGQTVTLRCDPISGHDNLYWYRRVMGKEIKFLLHFVKESKQDESGMPNNRFLAERTGGTYSTLKVQPAELEDSGVYFCASSPPVSTGKKQYFGPGTRLTVT.

This sequence joins TRBV28 and TRBJ2-7; TRBD2 matches at 8 bases. The V gene's germline CDR1 is MDHEN and CDR2 SYDVKM. This CDR3 contains 21 residues. The V segment lost 3 bases and the J segment 4 bases; nucleotides outside the gene matches: 26. The CDR3 reads CASSFQTSAGLGRDGGYEQYF. The CDR3 bases are TGTGCCAGCAGTTTTCAAACGAGCGCGGGACTCGGGAGGGATGGGGGATACGAGCAGTACTTC.

CDR3 sequence (DNA): TGTGCCAGCAGTTACCCGGGTCAGCCCCAGCATTTT. It encodes CASSYPGQPQHF. The chain couples TRBV6-5 to TRBJ1-5, with D unclear. CDR1 MNHEY and CDR2 SVGAGI come from the germline V gene. The V and J ends lost 2 bases and 6 bases respectively, with 5 bases between them. The CDR3 sequence is 12 residues long.

V is TRBV19 and J is TRBJ2-1; TRBD2 matches at 7 bases. Trimming took 1 base from V and 7 from J; bases not matched to a gene: 1. CDR1 is LNHDA, CDR2 SQIVND, per germline (reference sequence). This CDR3 comprises 13 residues. For the CDR3, the DNA is TGTGCCAGTAGTATAGGGGGGGGAAATGAGCAGTTCTTC. It encodes CASSIGGGNEQFF.

The J gene is TRBJ2-3, the V gene TRBV29-1; 7 bases match TRBD1. The junction had 5 bases not matched to a gene; V was cut back by 6 bases and J by 2 bases. Germline V gives CDR1 SQVTM, CDR2 ANQGSEA. This CDR3 is 13 amino acids long. Here the CDR3 DNA reads TGCAGCGTCACAGGGGAGAACACAGATACGCAGTATTTT. Translating it yields CSVTGENTDTQYF.

The V gene is TRBV15, the J gene TRBJ2-1; the D is unclear. This CDR3 contains 14 residues. The germline V gene encodes CDR1 LNHNV and CDR2 YYDKDF (reference sequence). Deletions cut 0 bases from V and 7 bases from J, with 10 bases between. The CDR3 loop is CATSRDFRWNEQFF. CDR3 DNA: TGTGCCACCAGCAGAGATTTTCGGTGGAATGAGCAGTTCTTC.

The chain is built from TRBV19 and TRBJ1-1, with D possibly being TRBD1 (5 bases). Trimming left V 0 bases short and J 3 bases short, with 11 bases between. The CDR3 is 15 amino acids. Germline values: CDR1 LNHDA, CDR2 SQIVND (reference sequence). CDR3 bases: TGTGCCAGTAGTATAGATTGGGGGTCGGACACTGAAGCTTTCTTT. It specifies CASSIDWGSDTEAFF.

The chain links TRBV5-1 to TRBJ2-7, with TRBD2 identical over 7 bases. The CDR3 sequence is 15 residues long. Germline values: CDR1 SGHRS, CDR2 YFSETQ. V was pared by 0 bases and J by 2 bases, with 5 bases of the junction left unmatched. The CDR3 DNA sequence: TGCGCCAGCAGCTTGGTTGCGGGAGTTACCTACGAGCAGTACTTC. It translates to CASSLVAGVTYEQYF.

V gene TRBV27 combines with J gene TRBJ2-1; possibly TRBD1 for D (5 bases). V lost 2 bases to trimming and J lost 6 bases, with 14 bases between them. The CDR3 covers 15 residues. The germline CDR1 and CDR2 sequences are MNHEY and SMNVEV (reference sequence). The CDR3 here is CASSLLGVAGNEQFF. CDR3 sequence (DNA): TGTGCCAGCAGTTTACTAGGGGTGGCTGGCAATGAGCAGTTCTTC.

The chain employs TRBV7-7 and TRBJ1-1; D uncertain. Germline V gene sequence: CDR1 SSHAT, CDR2 FNYEAQ (reference sequence). The CDR3 runs 13 residues. Trimming left V 1 base short and J 0 bases short, with 3 bases between. In nucleotides, the CDR3 is TGTGCCAGCAGCTTAGAGGTGAACACTGAAGCTTTCTTT. Amino acid sequence: CASSLEVNTEAFF.

This clone was counted once. The chain is built from TRBV4-1 and TRBJ2-7; the match to TRBD2 covers 12 bases. V was pared by 5 bases and J by 4 bases, with 6 bases of the junction left unmatched. Germline CDR1 MGHRA, CDR2 YSYEKL. The CDR3 is made up of 15 amino acids. DNA of the CDR3: TGCGCCAGCAGCTCAAGACTAGCGGGAGTATACGAGCAGTACTTC. Translating gives CASSSRLAGVYEQYF.

This chain links TRBV12-2 with TRBJ2-7; TRBD2 reflects the table's D call only, with no check against the DNA. TRBV12-2 is a known pseudogene. The CDR3 runs to 18 residues. The DNA of the CDR3 is TGTGCAAGTCGCCATAGACTAGCGGGAGGGCCCTGTTGCTACGAGCAGTACTTC. Its protein is CASRHRLAGGPCCYEQYF.

This clone was found a few times. J is TRBJ1-1 and V is TRBV7-9; 7 bases match TRBD1. The CDR3 runs to 13 residues. Germline values: CDR1 SEHNR, CDR2 FQNEAQ (reference sequence). V was pared by 7 bases and J by 1 base, with 3 bases of the junction left unmatched. As DNA, the CDR3 is TGTGCCAGCACGGGACAGCCGAACACTGAAGCTTTCTTT. It yields the protein CASTGQPNTEAFF.